The rows below give T cell receptor beta chains drawn from one sample of a study of PD-1 blockade in classical Hodgkin lymphoma. TCRdb's copy holds only in-frame clones and misses some; the assay was immunoSEQ multiplex PCR. The sample consists of 31,000 or so clones, around 84% of them appearing once. The starting material was CD4+ T cells from blood, obtained before the fourth cycle of nivolumab. These receptors all come from a human donor with classical Hodgkin lymphoma. Both conserved end residues are part of each CDR3. A D gene is named only where the DNA matches it firmly. Part of the rows lack a size; the others show once, few, many or a class for expanded clones.

J: TRBJ2-5; size: NA; D: NA; V: TRBV5-4; CDR3: CASSGRSGLQETQYF; DNA: TGTGCCAGCAGCGGAAGATCCGGGCTCCAAGAGACCCAGTACTTC
J: TRBJ2-6; size: NA; D: NA; V: TRBV19; CDR3: CASTNGGVRGANVLTF; DNA: TGTGCCAGTACCAACGGTGGGGTGCGAGGGGCCAACGTCCTGACTTTC
J: TRBJ2-3; size: NA; D: NA; V: TRBV5-1; CDR3: CASSFTGSTDTQYF; DNA: TGCGCCAGCAGCTTTACGGGGAGCACAGATACGCAGTATTTT
J: TRBJ1-1; size: NA; D: TRBD1; V: TRBV28; CDR3: CASSLLDRWGEAFF; DNA: TGTGCCAGCAGTTTATTGGACAGGTGGGGTGAAGCTTTCTTT
J: TRBJ2-5; size: NA; D: NA; V: TRBV11-2; CDR3: CASSQGQGPQETQYF; DNA: TGTGCCAGCAGCCAAGGGCAGGGACCTCAAGAGACCCAGTACTTC
J: TRBJ1-1; size: NA; D: NA; V: TRBV2; CDR3: CASSEGQPTEAFF; DNA: TGTGCCAGCAGTGAAGGGCAGCCCACTGAAGCTTTCTTT
J: TRBJ1-6; size: few; D: NA; V: TRBV15; CDR3: CATSRAEGRYSPLHF; DNA: TGTGCCACCAGCAGAGCTGAAGGGCGTTACTCACCCCTCCACTTT
J: TRBJ2-5; size: NA; D: NA; V: TRBV6-5; CDR3: CASSVWGQETQYF; DNA: TGTGCCAGCAGTGTCTGGGGCCAAGAGACCCAGTACTTC
J: TRBJ1-1; size: NA; D: NA; V: TRBV6-5; CDR3: CASSRAPMNTEAFF; DNA: TGTGCCAGCAGTCGAGCGCCTATGAACACTGAAGCTTTCTTT
J: TRBJ2-5; size: NA; D: TRBD1; V: TRBV30; CDR3: CAWSTGVQETQYF; DNA: TGTGCCTGGAGTACAGGGGTCCAAGAGACCCAGTACTTC
J: TRBJ2-2; size: NA; D: NA; V: TRBV9; CDR3: CASSVTPGRGTGELFF; DNA: TGTGCCAGCAGCGTAACCCCCGGCCGGGGCACCGGGGAGCTGTTTTTT
J: TRBJ2-2; size: NA; D: NA; V: TRBV30; CDR3: CAWSAGTPNTGELFF; DNA: TGTGCCTGGAGCGCCGGGACACCGAACACCGGGGAGCTGTTTTTT
J: TRBJ2-1; size: NA; D: NA; V: TRBV5-1; CDR3: CASSLGGSGSINEQFF; DNA: TGCGCCAGCAGCTTGGGTGGTTCAGGCTCGATCAATGAGCAGTTCTTC
J: TRBJ2-2; size: NA; D: NA; V: TRBV10-3; CDR3: CAISESRENTGELFF; DNA: TGTGCCATCAGTGAGTCCCGGGAGAACACCGGGGAGCTGTTTTTT
J: TRBJ1-2; size: NA; D: TRBD1; V: TRBV30; CDR3: CAWTTGQGFYGYTF; DNA: TGTGCCTGGACCACGGGACAGGGCTTCTATGGCTACACCTTC
J: TRBJ2-2; size: NA; D: NA; V: TRBV19; CDR3: CASPRATGELFF; DNA: TGTGCCAGTCCTCGGGCCACCGGGGAGCTGTTTTTT
J: TRBJ1-2; size: NA; D: NA; V: TRBV10-2; CDR3: CASSEAGTYYGYTF; DNA: TGCGCCAGCAGTGAGGCCGGGACGTACTATGGCTACACCTTC
J: TRBJ1-2; size: few; D: NA; V: TRBV9; CDR3: CASSLTGGGGYTF; DNA: TGTGCCAGCAGCCTTACCGGGGGTGGTGGCTACACCTTC
J: TRBJ2-5; size: NA; D: NA; V: TRBV5-6; CDR3: CASSVAGLTQYF; DNA: TGTGCCAGCAGCGTTGCGGGCCTTACCCAGTACTTC
J: TRBJ2-3; size: NA; D: TRBD2; V: TRBV2; CDR3: CASRMGLAGGEVDTQYF; DNA: TGTGCCAGCAGGATGGGACTAGCGGGGGGCGAGGTAGATACGCAGTATTTT
J: TRBJ1-6; size: NA; D: TRBD1; V: TRBV5-6; CDR3: CASSLAGGTLASPLHF; DNA: TGTGCCAGCAGCTTGGCAGGGGGTACTCTTGCTTCACCCCTCCACTTT
J: TRBJ1-2; size: NA; D: NA; V: TRBV28; CDR3: CASSFPIQANYGYTF; DNA: TGTGCCAGCAGTTTCCCTATACAGGCTAACTATGGCTACACCTTC
J: TRBJ1-1; size: NA; D: NA; V: TRBV4-2; CDR3: CASSPRTGGWSNTEAFF; DNA: TGTGCCAGCAGCCCAAGAACGGGGGGCTGGTCGAACACTGAAGCTTTCTTT
J: TRBJ2-2; size: NA; D: NA; V: TRBV2; CDR3: CASSERLGGRTGELFF; DNA: TGTGCCAGCAGTGAAAGGTTGGGGGGCCGTACCGGGGAGCTGTTTTTT
J: TRBJ1-1; size: few; D: NA; V: TRBV20-1; CDR3: CSAFQNTEAFF; DNA: TGCAGTGCTTTTCAGAACACTGAAGCTTTCTTT
J: TRBJ1-1; size: NA; D: NA; V: TRBV7-2; CDR3: CASSLVGWGNTEAFF; DNA: TGTGCCAGCAGCTTAGTAGGTTGGGGGAACACTGAAGCTTTCTTT
J: TRBJ2-3; size: NA; D: TRBD2; V: TRBV9; CDR3: CASSVIRGGTDTQYF; DNA: TGTGCCAGCAGCGTAATCCGGGGGGGCACAGATACGCAGTATTTT
J: TRBJ1-5; size: NA; D: TRBD1; V: TRBV7-2; CDR3: CASSPRTGAGQPQHF; DNA: TGTGCCAGCAGCCCCCGGACAGGGGCAGGTCAGCCCCAGCATTTT
J: TRBJ2-3; size: NA; D: NA; V: TRBV10-3; CDR3: CAISGTRSTDTQYF; DNA: TGTGCCATCAGCGGGACCCGGAGCACAGATACGCAGTATTTT
J: TRBJ2-3; size: NA; D: NA; V: TRBV5-5; CDR3: CASSLGGLDQDTQYF; DNA: TGTGCCAGCAGCTTGGGGGGCTTGGATCAAGATACGCAGTATTTT
J: TRBJ1-2; size: NA; D: TRBD1; V: TRBV27; CDR3: CASSLLDRGSGYTF; DNA: TGTGCCAGCAGTTTACTGGACAGGGGAAGCGGCTACACCTTC
J: TRBJ2-5; size: NA; D: TRBD1; V: TRBV19; CDR3: CASSRTGGAETQYF; DNA: TGTGCCAGTAGCCGGACAGGGGGCGCGGAGACCCAGTACTTC
J: TRBJ1-4; size: NA; D: NA; V: TRBV15; CDR3: CATRGRGRNNEKLFF; DNA: TGTGCCACCCGAGGAAGGGGCAGGAATAATGAAAAACTGTTTTTT
J: TRBJ2-1; size: NA; D: TRBD2; V: TRBV9; CDR3: CASTVSGGTYNEQFF; DNA: TGTGCCAGCACCGTTAGCGGGGGGACCTACAATGAGCAGTTCTTC
J: TRBJ2-5; size: NA; D: NA; V: TRBV30; CDR3: CAWSVLRGNAETQYF; DNA: TGTGCCTGGAGTGTACTGAGGGGTAATGCGGAGACCCAGTACTTC
J: TRBJ2-5; size: once; D: NA; V: TRBV9; CDR3: CASSVAWGETQYF; DNA: TGTGCCAGCAGCGTAGCCTGGGGAGAGACCCAGTACTTC